Included here is one T cell receptor beta chain sequence, with context. Antigen unknown. This sample is part of a study of cytomegalovirus exposure and HLA in healthy donors. Findings of the study overall: Later on, an analysis found that several of the most significant clusters appeared to be linked to common viral pathogens, which included parvovirus B19. Within the data, a cluster of highly shared sequence variants was likely a sequencing artifact. Analyzed later, most CMV-associated TCR beta chains appeared HLA-restricted.

Primers for the PCR totalled 60 Vbeta and 13 Jbeta. Sequencing used immunoSEQ multiplex PCR; TCRdb keeps in-frame clones, though not all of them. The repertoire table contains 200,000 or so clones. The germline V gene has CDR1 SGHKS and CDR2 YYEKEE (reference sequence). The CDR3 totals 18 residues. Trimming cost V 3 bases and J 4 bases; bases outside gene matches: 13. The study sampled nominally healthy donors, though unrecorded immune exposures were likely. The genes are TRBV5-5 and TRBJ2-1; 10 bases agree with TRBD2. Sequencing was performed on PBMCs. The clonotype comes from a boy aged 5 to 17 in good health and CMV-seronegative. The CDR3 region is CASSSTYISGGNYNEQFF. CDR3 in DNA: TGTGCCAGCAGCTCTACCTATATTAGCGGGGGGAATTACAATGAGCAGTTCTTC.